The 4 T cell receptor beta chains in this list originate from one sample, sequenced in a study of blood T cell repertoires in COVID-19. Only in-frame clones appear in the TCRdb table, and some are missing; sequencing was by immunoSEQ multiplex PCR. Of around 140,000 clones listed, nearly 85% are singletons. Material for sequencing was peripheral blood. The origin of the receptors is a human donor in a cohort sampled during active COVID-19.

The chain combines TRBV5-4 with TRBJ1-2; D perhaps matches TRBD1 (6 bases). The germline CDR1 and CDR2 sequences are SGHNT and YYREEE (reference sequence). Trimming pared 5 bases from V and 2 bases from J, leaving 13 bases between. CDR3 length: 14 amino acids. The CDR3 is CASRPEGGNYGYTF. The CDR3 DNA reads as TGTGCCAGCAGACCAGAGGGGGGGAACTATGGCTACACCTTC.

The V and J genes are TRBV7-2 and TRBJ1-2, with TRBD1 matching over 7 bases. CDR3 length equals 14 residues. The germline CDR1 and CDR2 sequences are SGHTA and FQGNSA. V gave up 2 bases and J gave up 2 bases; unmatched junction bases: 2. The CDR3 protein is CASSLIQGNYGYTF. The CDR3 DNA follows: TGTGCCAGCAGCTTAATACAGGGGAACTATGGCTACACCTTC.

The chain recombines TRBV5-1 with TRBJ2-5; 9 bases line up with TRBD1. The length of the CDR3 is 16 residues. Germline values: CDR1 SGHRS, CDR2 YFSETQ. The V segment lost 3 bases and the J segment 4 bases; nucleotides outside the gene matches: 10. CDR3 protein: CASSSLGTGIGETQYF. The DNA of the CDR3 is TGCGCCAGCAGCTCCCTCGGGACAGGGATAGGAGAGACCCAGTACTTC.

The genes are TRBV10-3 and TRBJ1-1; the D is unclear. The CDR3 spans 14 residues. V was clipped by 5 bases and J by 0 bases, with 10 bases between them. The germline gives CDR1 ENHRY, CDR2 SYGVKD. CDR3 nucleotide sequence: TGTGCCATCAGTCCTAGGGAGTTGAACACTGAAGCTTTCTTT. It specifies CAISPRELNTEAFF.